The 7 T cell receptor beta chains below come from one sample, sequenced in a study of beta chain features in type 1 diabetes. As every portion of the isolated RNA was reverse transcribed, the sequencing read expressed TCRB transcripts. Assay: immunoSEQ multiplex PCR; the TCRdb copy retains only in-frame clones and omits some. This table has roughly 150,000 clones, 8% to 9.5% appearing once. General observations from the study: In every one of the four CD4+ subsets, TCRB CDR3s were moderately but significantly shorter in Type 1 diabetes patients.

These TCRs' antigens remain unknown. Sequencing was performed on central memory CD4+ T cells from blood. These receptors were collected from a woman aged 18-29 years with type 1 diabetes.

This CDR3 reads CASSPSLNEQYF. Here the CDR3 DNA reads TGTGCCAGCTCACCATCCCTTAACGAGCAGTACTTC. The chain carries TRBV18 and TRBJ2-7; D call uncertain. The CDR3 spans 12 residues. Germline V gene sequence: CDR1 KGHSH, CDR2 LQKENI. Trimming pared 2 bases from V and 5 bases from J, leaving 7 bases between. Full variable domain (rest looked up from reference TRBV18 and TRBJ2-7): NAGVMQNPRHLVRRRGQEARLRCSPMKGHSHVYWYRQLPEEGLKFMVYLQKENIIDESGMPKERFSAEFPKEGPSILRIQQVVRGDSAAYFCASSPSLNEQYFGPGTRLTVT.

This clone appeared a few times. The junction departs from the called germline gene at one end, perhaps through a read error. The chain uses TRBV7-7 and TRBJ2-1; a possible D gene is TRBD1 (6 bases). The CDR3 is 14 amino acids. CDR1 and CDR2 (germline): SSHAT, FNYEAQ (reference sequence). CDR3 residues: CASSFGQGYNEQFF. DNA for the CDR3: TGTGCTAGCAGCTTCGGTCAGGGGTACAATGAGCAGTTCTTC. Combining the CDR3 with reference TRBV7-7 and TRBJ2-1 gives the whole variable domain GAGVSQSPRYKVTKRGQDVTLRCDPISSHATLYWYQQALGQGPEFLTYFNYEAQPDKSGLPSDRFSAERPEGSISTLTIQRTEQRDSAMYRCASSFGQGYNEQFFGPGTRLTVL.

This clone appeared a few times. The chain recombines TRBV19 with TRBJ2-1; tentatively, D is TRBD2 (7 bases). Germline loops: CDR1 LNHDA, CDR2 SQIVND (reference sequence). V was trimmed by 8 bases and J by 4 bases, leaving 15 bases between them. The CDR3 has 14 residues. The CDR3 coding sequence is TGTGCCAGTGCCACAGGGAGGGCGTACAATGAGCAGTTCTTC. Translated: CASATGRAYNEQFF.

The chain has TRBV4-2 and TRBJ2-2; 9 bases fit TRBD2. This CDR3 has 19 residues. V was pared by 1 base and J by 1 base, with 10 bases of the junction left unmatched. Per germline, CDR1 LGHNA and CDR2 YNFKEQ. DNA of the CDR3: TGTGCCAGCAGCCAAGCCCGCGGGAGGGCCGGAGGGAACACCGGGGAGCTGTTTTTT. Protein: CASSQARGRAGGNTGELFF.

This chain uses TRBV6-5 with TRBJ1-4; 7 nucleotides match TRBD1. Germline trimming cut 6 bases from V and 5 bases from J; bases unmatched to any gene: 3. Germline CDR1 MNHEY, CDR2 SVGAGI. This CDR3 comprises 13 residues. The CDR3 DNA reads TGTGCCAGCAGCGGGACAGCAAATGAAAAACTGTTTTTT. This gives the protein CASSGTANEKLFF.

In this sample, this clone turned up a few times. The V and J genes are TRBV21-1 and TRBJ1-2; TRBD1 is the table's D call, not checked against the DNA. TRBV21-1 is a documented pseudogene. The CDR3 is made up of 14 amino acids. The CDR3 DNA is TGTGCCAGCAGCAGCGGACAGGGTAACTATGGCTACACCTTC. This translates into CASSSGQGNYGYTF.

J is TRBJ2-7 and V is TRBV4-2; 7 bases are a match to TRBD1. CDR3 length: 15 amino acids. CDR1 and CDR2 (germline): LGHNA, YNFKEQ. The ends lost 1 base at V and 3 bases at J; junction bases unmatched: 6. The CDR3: CASSQVRQGIYEQYF. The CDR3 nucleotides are TGTGCCAGCAGCCAAGTACGACAGGGTATCTACGAGCAGTACTTC.